A selection of T cell receptor beta chains follows, all from one sample in a study of shared clonotypes between healthy human individuals. The repertoire was sequenced with immunoSEQ multiplex PCR; TCRdb's copy has only in-frame clones and lacks some. The profile shows approximately 1,500,000 clones, 98% of them singletons. Sequencing was performed on naive CD4+ T cells sorted from blood. The receptor set was obtained from a man under 40 in good health. The CDR3 runs from the conserved cysteine through the conserved F or W. Fields, in order: V gene, clone size, J gene, D gene, CDR3 length, CDR3 protein, CDR3 DNA. A D gene is named only where the DNA matches it firmly. Some rows mark clone size as missing; the rest say once, few, many or name a class of expanded clone.

V: TRBV5-1; size: once; J: TRBJ2-2; D: NA; length: 19; CDR3: CASSLSLGRVIGRTGELFF; DNA: TGCGCCAGCAGCTTATCCCTGGGAAGGGTGATCGGGCGGACCGGGGAGCTGTTTTTT
V: TRBV30; size: NA; J: TRBJ2-7; D: NA; length: 14; CDR3: CAWAGTGGPYEQYF; DNA: TGTGCCTGGGCCGGGACCGGAGGCCCCTACGAGCAGTACTTC
V: TRBV5-1; size: NA; J: TRBJ2-7; D: TRBD1; length: 14; CDR3: CASSLVQGTYEQYF; DNA: TGCGCCAGCAGCTTGGTACAGGGGACCTACGAGCAGTACTTC
V: TRBV10-3; size: NA; J: TRBJ2-1; D: TRBD2; length: 14; CDR3: CAISRDYPGNEQFF; DNA: TGTGCCATCAGTCGGGACTACCCGGGGAATGAGCAGTTCTTC
V: TRBV28; size: NA; J: TRBJ1-2; D: NA; length: 14; CDR3: CASNLGQTPYGYTF; DNA: TGTGCCAGCAACCTCGGACAGACACCCTATGGCTACACCTTC
V: TRBV6-5; size: NA; J: TRBJ1-2; D: TRBD1; length: 13; CDR3: CASRPYRGHGYTF; DNA: TGTGCCAGCAGACCCTACAGGGGCCATGGCTACACCTTC
V: TRBV20-1; size: NA; J: TRBJ1-2; D: NA; length: 9; CDR3: CIGDSGYTF; DNA: TGCATTGGGGACTCCGGCTACACCTTC
V: TRBV6-1; size: NA; J: TRBJ2-7; D: TRBD2; length: 16; CDR3: CASSDLRFGTTYEQYF; DNA: TGTGCCAGCAGTGACCTACGATTTGGGACTACCTACGAGCAGTACTTC
V: TRBV14; size: NA; J: TRBJ1-1; D: NA; length: 14; CDR3: CASSQVAPGTGKFF; DNA: NA
V: TRBV7-8; size: once; J: TRBJ2-7; D: TRBD2; length: 17; CDR3: CASSLVFAGAPQYEQYF; DNA: TGTGCCAGCAGCTTAGTTTTTGCGGGAGCACCGCAGTACGAGCAGTACTTC
V: TRBV18; size: NA; J: TRBJ2-2; D: NA; length: 12; CDR3: CASSQGTGELFF; DNA: TGTGCCAGCTCACAAGGGACTGGGGAGCTGTTTTTT
V: TRBV28; size: NA; J: TRBJ2-5; D: NA; length: 11; CDR3: CASEGFETQYF; DNA: TGTGCCAGCGAAGGTTTTGAGACCCAGTACTTC
V: TRBV5-8; size: NA; J: TRBJ1-2; D: NA; length: 12; CDR3: CASSTLNYGYTF; DNA: TGTGCCAGCAGCACCCTTAACTATGGCTACACCTTC
V: TRBV30; size: NA; J: TRBJ2-6; D: NA; length: 15; CDR3: CAWSVGRTGANVLTF; DNA: TGTGCCTGGAGTGTCGGGAGAACTGGGGCCAACGTCCTGACTTTC
V: TRBV5-4; size: NA; J: TRBJ2-5; D: TRBD2; length: 16; CDR3: CASSLAGGVLAETQYF; DNA: TGTGCCAGCAGCTTGGCCGGGGGGGTACTTGCGGAGACCCAGTACTTC
V: TRBV27; size: NA; J: TRBJ1-2; D: TRBD1; length: 17; CDR3: CASSRGTGGTGVYGYTF; DNA: TGTGCCAGCAGTCGAGGGACAGGGGGTACTGGGGTTTATGGCTACACCTTC
V: TRBV7-8; size: NA; J: TRBJ2-7; D: TRBD2; length: 14; CDR3: CASSKLAGVGEQYF; DNA: TGTGCCAGCAGCAAACTAGCGGGAGTAGGTGAGCAGTACTTC
V: TRBV5-1; size: once; J: TRBJ1-2; D: TRBD1; length: 15; CDR3: CASSYDRVGNGGYTF; DNA: TGCGCCAGCAGTTATGACAGGGTGGGTAATGGTGGCTACACCTTC
V: TRBV5-1; size: NA; J: TRBJ2-3; D: TRBD2; length: 16; CDR3: CASSPEVAGRTDTQYF; DNA: TGCGCCAGCAGCCCGGAGGTAGCGGGGCGCACAGATACGCAGTATTTT
V: TRBV4-1; size: NA; J: TRBJ2-7; D: NA; length: 17; CDR3: CASSPRRGAGVFYEQYF; DNA: TGCGCCAGCAGCCCTAGACGAGGAGCGGGCGTTTTCTACGAGCAGTACTTC
V: TRBV2; size: NA; J: TRBJ2-1; D: NA; length: 13; CDR3: CASSQRRGYEQFF; DNA: TGTGCCAGCAGTCAGCGACGAGGGTATGAGCAGTTCTTC
V: TRBV29-1; size: NA; J: TRBJ2-5; D: TRBD2; length: 16; CDR3: CSVALSSGGVNWTQYF; DNA: TGCAGCGTTGCCCTATCTAGCGGAGGCGTCAATTGGACCCAGTACTTC
V: TRBV28; size: NA; J: TRBJ1-1; D: NA; length: 12; CDR3: CASRAITLEAFF; DNA: TGTGCCAGCAGGGCGATTACACTTGAAGCTTTCTTT
V: TRBV18; size: NA; J: TRBJ2-7; D: TRBD1; length: 15; CDR3: CASSPGTGRLYEQYF; DNA: TGTGCCAGCTCACCCGGGACAGGGAGGTTGTACGAGCAGTACTTC
V: TRBV6-1; size: NA; J: TRBJ2-1; D: NA; length: 13; CDR3: CASSEVRGSEQFF; DNA: TGTGCCAGCAGTGAAGTCCGGGGCTCTGAGCAGTTCTTC
V: TRBV13; size: NA; J: TRBJ2-1; D: NA; length: 14; CDR3: CASSMSPTYNEQFF; DNA: TGTGCCAGCAGCATGTCGCCCACTTACAATGAGCAGTTCTTC
V: TRBV6-1; size: NA; J: TRBJ1-2; D: TRBD1; length: 15; CDR3: CASSSRAGQVRSYTF; DNA: TGTGCCAGCAGTTCCAGGGCGGGACAGGTTAGGAGCTACACCTTC
V: TRBV7-3; size: NA; J: TRBJ2-1; D: NA; length: 19; CDR3: CASSLGFSGPTSKGNEQFF; DNA: TGTGCCAGCAGCCTCGGCTTCAGTGGGCCCACCTCTAAAGGCAATGAGCAGTTCTTC
V: TRBV19; size: NA; J: TRBJ2-7; D: NA; length: 13; CDR3: CASSPGVTYEQYF; DNA: TGTGCCAGTAGTCCCGGGGTTACCTACGAGCAGTACTTC
V: TRBV4-1; size: NA; J: TRBJ2-1; D: TRBD2; length: 16; CDR3: CASSQATSGTYNEQFF; DNA: TGCGCCAGCAGCCAAGCGACTAGCGGGACCTACAATGAGCAGTTCTTC
V: TRBV29-1; size: NA; J: TRBJ2-4; D: TRBD2; length: 13; CDR3: CSVKGLAGNIQYF; DNA: TGCAGCGTTAAGGGACTAGCGGGAAACATTCAGTACTTC
V: TRBV7-2; size: NA; J: TRBJ2-1; D: TRBD1; length: 14; CDR3: CASSSSGQYNEQFF; DNA: TGTGCCAGCAGCTCCTCGGGACAGTACAATGAGCAGTTCTTC
V: TRBV7-8; size: NA; J: TRBJ1-1; D: NA; length: 13; CDR3: CASSLERNTEAFF; DNA: TGTGCCAGCAGCTTAGAAAGGAACACTGAAGCTTTCTTT
V: TRBV29-1; size: NA; J: TRBJ2-1; D: TRBD2; length: 18; CDR3: CSVVGTSGGGAVYNEQFF; DNA: TGCAGCGTTGTGGGGACTAGCGGCGGTGGGGCAGTCTACAATGAGCAGTTCTTC
V: TRBV28; size: NA; J: TRBJ2-1; D: NA; length: 12; CDR3: CASSRTSYEQFF; DNA: TGTGCCAGCAGCCGCACTAGCTATGAGCAGTTCTTC
V: TRBV4-1; size: NA; J: TRBJ2-7; D: TRBD2; length: 20; CDR3: CASSQVQPGLAGAGSYEQYF; DNA: TGCGCCAGCAGCCAAGTTCAGCCGGGACTAGCGGGAGCAGGGTCCTACGAGCAGTACTTC
V: TRBV18; size: once; J: TRBJ1-5; D: NA; length: 15; CDR3: CASSPPGRSNQPQHF; DNA: TGTGCCAGCTCACCACCGGGGAGGAGCAATCAGCCCCAGCATTTT
V: TRBV5-1; size: NA; J: TRBJ2-7; D: NA; length: 14; CDR3: CASSLLQGANEQYF; DNA: TGCGCCAGCAGCTTGCTGCAGGGAGCGAACGAGCAGTACTTC
V: TRBV28; size: NA; J: TRBJ1-5; D: TRBD1; length: 14; CDR3: CASGGQGAYQPQHF; DNA: TGTGCCAGTGGGGGGCAGGGGGCCTATCAGCCCCAGCATTTT
V: TRBV18; size: NA; J: TRBJ2-7; D: TRBD2; length: 15; CDR3: CASLALAGGPYEQYF; DNA: TGTGCCAGCCTAGCCCTAGCGGGAGGGCCGTACGAGCAGTACTTC
V: TRBV29-1; size: NA; J: TRBJ2-7; D: TRBD2; length: 16; CDR3: CSFIRQTSGLSYEQYF; DNA: TGCAGCTTCATCCGGCAGACTAGCGGACTCTCCTACGAGCAGTACTTC
V: TRBV5-1; size: NA; J: TRBJ2-1; D: TRBD2; length: 17; CDR3: CASSILAGGPPYNEQFF; DNA: TGCGCCAGCAGCATACTAGCGGGAGGGCCCCCCTACAATGAGCAGTTCTTC
V: TRBV29-1; size: NA; J: TRBJ2-7; D: NA; length: 14; CDR3: CSVVWGLASYEQYF; DNA: TGCAGCGTTGTTTGGGGACTTGCCTCCTACGAGCAGTACTTC
V: TRBV15; size: NA; J: TRBJ1-2; D: TRBD1; length: 14; CDR3: CATTAGTGYGGYTF; DNA: TGTGCCACCACCGCAGGGACAGGGTATGGTGGCTACACCTTC
V: TRBV7-9; size: NA; J: TRBJ2-1; D: TRBD2; length: 15; CDR3: CASSSSRREWIEQFF; DNA: TGTGCCAGCAGCTCCTCGCGGCGGGAGTGGATAGAGCAGTTCTTC
V: TRBV7-2; size: NA; J: TRBJ2-2; D: NA; length: 12; CDR3: CASSPVAGELFF; DNA: TGTGCCAGCAGCCCTGTGGCCGGGGAGCTGTTTTTT
V: TRBV18; size: NA; J: TRBJ2-3; D: TRBD1; length: 16; CDR3: CASSPTGQGSTDTQYF; DNA: TGTGCCAGCTCACCAACGGGACAGGGTAGCACAGATACGCAGTATTTT
V: TRBV7-3; size: NA; J: TRBJ2-5; D: NA; length: 11; CDR3: CASSSQETQYF; DNA: TGTGCCAGCAGCTCTCAAGAGACCCAGTACTTC
V: TRBV6-5; size: NA; J: TRBJ2-1; D: NA; length: 11; CDR3: CASRTYNEQFF; DNA: TGTGCCAGCAGAACGTACAATGAGCAGTTCTTC
V: TRBV6-5; size: NA; J: TRBJ2-7; D: NA; length: 15; CDR3: CASSYRRDLTYEQYF; DNA: TGTGCCAGCAGTTACCGCCGGGACTTAACCTACGAGCAGTACTTC